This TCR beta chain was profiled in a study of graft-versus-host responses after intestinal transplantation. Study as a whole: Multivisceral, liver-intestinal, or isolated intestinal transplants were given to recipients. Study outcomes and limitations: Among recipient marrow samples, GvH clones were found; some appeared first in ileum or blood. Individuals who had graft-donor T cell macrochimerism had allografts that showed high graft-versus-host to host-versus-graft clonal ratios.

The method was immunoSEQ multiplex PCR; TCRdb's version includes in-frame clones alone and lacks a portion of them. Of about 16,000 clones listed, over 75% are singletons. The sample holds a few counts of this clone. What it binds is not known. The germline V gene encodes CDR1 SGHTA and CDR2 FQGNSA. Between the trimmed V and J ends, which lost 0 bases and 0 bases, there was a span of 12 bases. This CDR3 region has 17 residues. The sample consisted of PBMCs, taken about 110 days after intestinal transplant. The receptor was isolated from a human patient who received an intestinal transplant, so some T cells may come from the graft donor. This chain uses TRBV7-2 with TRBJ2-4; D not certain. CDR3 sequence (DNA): TGTGCCAGCAGCTTAGCGCATTCGGTGCTAGCCAAAAACATTCAGTACTTC. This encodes CASSLAHSVLAKNIQYF.